This TCR beta chain was observed in a study of T cell repertoires in cytomegalovirus infection. General observations from the study: CMV carriers with the relevant HLA were identified by cumulative public TCR beta family frequency.

MiXCR, applied by TCRdb to the reads, yields one record per CDR3 protein. Among fewer than 250,000 distinct CDR3 sequences listed, 12% were seen once. To note about this clonotype: Antigen: not known.

This CDR3 comprises 14 residues. Per the germline V gene, CDR1 is ENHRY and CDR2 is SYGVKD. Trimming removed 8 bases from V and 0 bases from J; junction bases left unmatched: 6. What was sequenced was PBMCs. The chain uses TRBV10-3 and TRBJ2-7; 8 nucleotides match TRBD1. The receptor was derived from a human donor in good health (CMV status not recorded). Some clones in this sample may be carry-over from other donors' samples. The CDR3 sequence is CAIWTGKVSYEQYF. The CDR3 DNA follows: TGTGCCATCTGGACAGGGAAGGTCTCCTACGAGCAGTACTTC.